Shown below are 15 T cell receptor beta chains from a single sample sequenced in a study of T cell responses to AZD1222 COVID-19 vaccine. Produced via immunoSEQ multiplex PCR; TCRdb's table is partial and in-frame only. The repertoire holds around 120,000 clones, with roughly 90% as singletons. The sample here was peripheral blood, taken on day 0 of AZD1222 vaccination. The receptors originated from an adult in good health.

V is TRBV27 and J is TRBJ1-3, with 9 nucleotides matching TRBD1. Germline loops: CDR1 MNHEY, CDR2 SMNVEV (reference sequence). The CDR3 covers 14 residues. With 6 bases clipped from V and 4 bases from J, the junction kept 4 bases outside the gene matches. This chain's CDR3 is CASSRTGEGNTIYF. The DNA of the CDR3 is TGTGCCAGCAGCCGGACAGGGGAAGGAAACACCATATATTTT.

V and J are TRBV2 and TRBJ2-1; D might be TRBD1 or TRBD2, each matching 6 bases. The length of the CDR3 is 16 residues. Germline CDR1 SNHLY, CDR2 FYNNEI. Trimming left V 7 bases short and J 0 bases short, with 16 bases between. The DNA for the CDR3 is TGTGCCAGCACCGAAAGGGGGACTTCCTCCTACAATGAGCAGTTCTTC. The encoded protein is CASTERGTSSYNEQFF.

J is TRBJ2-6 and V is TRBV7-9; 8 nucleotides line up with TRBD1. The ends lost 5 bases at V and 4 bases at J; junction bases unmatched: 13. The germline CDR1 and CDR2 sequences are SEHNR and FQNEAQ (reference sequence). This CDR3 has 18 amino acids. This chain's CDR3 is CASSPGPPRGQGANVLTF. CDR3 bases: TGTGCCAGCAGCCCCGGACCCCCCAGGGGGCAAGGGGCCAACGTCCTGACTTTC.

The chain uses TRBV2 and TRBJ2-1; 7 bases line up with TRBD2. CDR1 SNHLY and CDR2 FYNNEI come from the germline V gene. CDR3 length equals 12 residues. J was trimmed by 9 bases and V by 5 bases; bases with no gene match: 4. CDR3 in amino acids: CASSRDYGEQFF. The CDR3 region has the DNA TGTGCCAGCAGTCGGGACTACGGTGAGCAGTTCTTC.

The rearrangement uses TRBV5-1 and TRBJ1-1; no clear D gene. This CDR3 contains 16 residues. Trimming left V 0 bases short and J 0 bases short, with 12 bases between. Germline V gene lookup returns CDR1 SGHRS and CDR2 YFSETQ. The CDR3 bases are TGCGCCAGCAGCTTGGGAGAAGACCTAATGAACACTGAAGCTTTCTTT. It specifies CASSLGEDLMNTEAFF.

The gene calls are TRBV10-2 and TRBJ1-4; D gene unclear. Deletions cut 6 bases from V and 4 bases from J, with 15 bases between. Germline V gives CDR1 WSHSY, CDR2 SAAADI. This CDR3 region has 15 residues. The CDR3 loop is CASSPWAPDNEKLFF. The CDR3 DNA follows: TGCGCCAGCAGCCCCTGGGCACCGGATAATGAAAAACTGTTTTTT.

This sequence joins TRBV5-1 and TRBJ1-1, with no clear D. Germline CDR1 reads SGHRS; CDR2 reads YFSETQ. Trimming took 6 bases from V and 3 from J, leaving 12 bases between them. This CDR3 region has 13 residues. CDR3 residues: CASTSQKDTEAFF. The CDR3 DNA follows: TGCGCCAGCACCTCCCAGAAGGACACTGAAGCTTTCTTT.

The chain carries TRBV7-3 and TRBJ2-1; D unresolved. The CDR3 covers 13 residues. In germline, CDR1 is SGHTA, CDR2 FQGTGA. Trimming took off 5 bases at V and 5 bases at J, with 10 bases between the two ends. The CDR3 spells CASSTQRHNEQFF. The CDR3 DNA reads TGTGCCAGCAGCACCCAAAGGCACAATGAGCAGTTCTTC. The whole variable domain, filled in from reference TRBV7-3 and TRBJ2-1, reads GAGVSQTPSNKVTEKGKYVELRCDPISGHTALYWYRQSLGQGPEFLIYFQGTGAADDSGLPNDRFFAVRPEGSVSTLKIQRTERGDSAVYLCASSTQRHNEQFFGPGTRLTVL.

The chain joins TRBV5-4 to TRBJ2-4, with D possibly being TRBD1 (8 bases). CDR1 is SGHNT, CDR2 YYREEE, per germline (reference sequence). V was clipped by 4 bases and J by 8 bases, with 25 bases between them. This CDR3 has 17 amino acids. The DNA of the CDR3 is TGTGCCAGCAGCCGAACAGGGGGAGGGGGTAAAATGGACATTCAGTACTTC. Amino acids: CASSRTGGGGKMDIQYF.

The rearrangement links TRBV18 to TRBJ1-1; D is possibly TRBD1 (6 bases). The germline CDR1 and CDR2 sequences are KGHSH and LQKENI. Trimming took 2 bases from V and 3 from J, leaving 7 bases between them. This CDR3 is built from 13 residues. This CDR3 is CASSPRGDTEAFF. Here the CDR3 DNA reads TGTGCCAGCTCACCAAGGGGGGACACTGAAGCTTTCTTT.

The chain carries TRBV15 and TRBJ1-5; no clear D. Trimming cost V 0 bases and J 4 bases, with 1 base left between them. The CDR3 loop spans 12 amino acids. Germline CDR1 is LNHNV and CDR2 is YYDKDF (reference sequence). The CDR3 loop is CATSRENQPQHF. The CDR3 region has the DNA TGTGCCACCAGCAGAGAAAATCAGCCCCAGCATTTT. Supplemented by reference TRBV15 and TRBJ1-5, the full variable domain reads DAMVIQNPRYQVTQFGKPVTLSCSQTLNHNVMYWYQQKSSQAPKLLFHYYDKDFNNEADTPDNFQSRRPNTSFCFLDIRSPGLGDTAMYLCATSRENQPQHFGDGTRLSIL.

The genes are TRBV27 and TRBJ1-6, with D tentatively TRBD1 (6 bases). The germline gives CDR1 MNHEY, CDR2 SMNVEV (reference sequence). Trimming shortened V by 5 bases and J by 2 bases, and 13 bases separated the two germline ends. The CDR3 consists of 16 residues. Here the CDR3 reads CASSLHRATYNSPLHF. CDR3 nucleotides: TGTGCCAGCAGTCTCCACAGGGCCACCTATAATTCACCCCTCCACTTT.

This chain joins TRBV5-6 and TRBJ2-7, with TRBD1 identical over 8 bases. Germline-derived CDR1 and CDR2 are SGHDT and YYEEEE. This CDR3 spans 14 amino acids. V dropped 2 bases and J dropped 5; count of bases not matched to a gene: 6. The CDR3, as DNA: TGTGCCAGCAGCTTCGGGACAGGCCCCCACGAGCAGTACTTC. It specifies CASSFGTGPHEQYF.

The J gene is TRBJ1-4, the V gene TRBV18, with 7 bases fitting TRBD1. Germline CDR1 and CDR2: KGHSH and LQKENI. Losses at the gene ends were 4 bases for V and 3 bases for J; bases not matched to a gene: 14. The CDR3 is 18 residues long. In DNA form, the CDR3 reads TGTGCCAGCTCACATGGGACAGTGTCACATAAGGCTAATGAAAAACTGTTTTTT. It yields the protein CASSHGTVSHKANEKLFF.

The V call is TRBV5-1, the J call TRBJ1-1, with 9 bases that match TRBD1. V gave up 4 bases and J gave up 2 bases; unmatched junction bases: 9. Germline V CDR1 and CDR2: SGHRS, YFSETQ. The CDR3 consists of 16 residues. The CDR3 reads CASSQGQGRINTEAFF. Here the CDR3 DNA reads TGCGCCAGCAGCCAGGGACAGGGCAGGATCAACACTGAAGCTTTCTTT.